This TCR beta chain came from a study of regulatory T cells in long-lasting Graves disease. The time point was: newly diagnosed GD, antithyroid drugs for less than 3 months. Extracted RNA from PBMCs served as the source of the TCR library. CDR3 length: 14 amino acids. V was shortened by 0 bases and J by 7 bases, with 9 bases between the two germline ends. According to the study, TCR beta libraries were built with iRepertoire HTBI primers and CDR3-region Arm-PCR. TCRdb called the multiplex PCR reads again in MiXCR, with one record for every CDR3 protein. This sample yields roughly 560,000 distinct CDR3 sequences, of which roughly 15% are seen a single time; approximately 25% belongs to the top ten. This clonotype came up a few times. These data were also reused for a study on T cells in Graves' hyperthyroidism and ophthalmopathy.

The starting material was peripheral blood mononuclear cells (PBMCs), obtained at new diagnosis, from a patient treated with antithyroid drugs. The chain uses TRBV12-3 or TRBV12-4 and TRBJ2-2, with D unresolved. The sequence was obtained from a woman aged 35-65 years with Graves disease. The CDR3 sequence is CASSLAVPGGELFF. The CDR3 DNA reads TGTGCCAGCAGTTTAGCAGTACCCGGCGGGGAGCTGTTTTTT.